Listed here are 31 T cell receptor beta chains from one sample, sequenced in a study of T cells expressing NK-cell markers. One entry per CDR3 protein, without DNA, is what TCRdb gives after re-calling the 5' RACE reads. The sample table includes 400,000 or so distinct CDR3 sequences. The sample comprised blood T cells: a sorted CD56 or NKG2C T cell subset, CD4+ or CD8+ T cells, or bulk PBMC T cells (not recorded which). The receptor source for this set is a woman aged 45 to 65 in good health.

CDR3 loop: CASSVSSGSYNEQFF. This chain uses TRBV9 with TRBJ2-1. This CDR3 is 15 amino acids long. The V gene's germline CDR1 is SGDLS and CDR2 YYNGEE.

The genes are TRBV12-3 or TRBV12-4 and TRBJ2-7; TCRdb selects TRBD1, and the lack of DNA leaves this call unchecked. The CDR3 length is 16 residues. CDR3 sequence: CASSPPILGGAYEQYF.

CDR3: CSARETGRANSPLHF. The chain recombines TRBV20-1 with TRBJ1-6; no DNA is available, so the TRBD1 call from TCRdb remains unchecked. Germline V CDR1 and CDR2: DFQATT, SNEGSKA (reference sequence). This CDR3 region has 15 residues.

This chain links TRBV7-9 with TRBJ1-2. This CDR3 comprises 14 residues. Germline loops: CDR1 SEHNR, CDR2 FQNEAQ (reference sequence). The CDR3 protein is CASSEGRALHGYTF.

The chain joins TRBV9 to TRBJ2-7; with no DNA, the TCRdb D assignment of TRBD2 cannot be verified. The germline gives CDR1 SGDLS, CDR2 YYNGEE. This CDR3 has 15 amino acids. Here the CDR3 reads CASSVGPAGGPEQYF. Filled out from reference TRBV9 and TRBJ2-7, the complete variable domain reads DSGVTQTPKHLITATGQRVTLRCSPRSGDLSVYWYQQSLDQGLQFLIQYYNGEERAKGNILERFSAQQFPDLHSELNLSSLELGDSALYFCASSVGPAGGPEQYFGPGTRLTVT.

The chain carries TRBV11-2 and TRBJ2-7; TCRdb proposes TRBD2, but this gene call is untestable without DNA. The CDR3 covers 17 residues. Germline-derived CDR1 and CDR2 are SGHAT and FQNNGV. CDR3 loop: CASSLAVISGSSHEQYF.

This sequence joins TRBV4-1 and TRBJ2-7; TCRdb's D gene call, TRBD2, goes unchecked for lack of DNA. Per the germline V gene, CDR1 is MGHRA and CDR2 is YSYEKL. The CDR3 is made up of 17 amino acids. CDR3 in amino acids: CASSPGTSGRGLYEQYF.

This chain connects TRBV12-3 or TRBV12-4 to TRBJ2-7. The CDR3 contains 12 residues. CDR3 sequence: CASGIFTYEQYF.

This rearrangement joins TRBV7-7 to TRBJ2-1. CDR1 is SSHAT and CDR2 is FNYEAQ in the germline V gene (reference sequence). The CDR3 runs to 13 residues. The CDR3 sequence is CASSLTFYNEQFF.

CDR3 loop: CASFRDTNTGELFF. The chain employs TRBV18 and TRBJ2-2; the TCRdb call, TRBD1, lacks DNA for checking. The CDR3 is 14 amino acids. Germline CDR1 reads KGHSH; CDR2 reads LQKENI.

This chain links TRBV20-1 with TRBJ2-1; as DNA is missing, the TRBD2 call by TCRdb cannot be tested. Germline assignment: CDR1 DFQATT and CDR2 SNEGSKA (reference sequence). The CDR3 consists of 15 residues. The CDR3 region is CSAKPMGEVHNEQFF.

CDR3 in amino acids: CASSLAGGNIYEQYF. The rearrangement joins TRBV5-1 to TRBJ2-7; as DNA is missing, the TRBD1 call by TCRdb cannot be tested. Per the germline V gene, CDR1 is SGHRS and CDR2 is YFSETQ. This CDR3 is built from 15 residues.

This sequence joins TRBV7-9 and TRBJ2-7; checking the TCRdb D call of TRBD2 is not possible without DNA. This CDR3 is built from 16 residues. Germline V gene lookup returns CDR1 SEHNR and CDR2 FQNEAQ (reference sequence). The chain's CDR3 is CASSPRVAGAIYEQYF.

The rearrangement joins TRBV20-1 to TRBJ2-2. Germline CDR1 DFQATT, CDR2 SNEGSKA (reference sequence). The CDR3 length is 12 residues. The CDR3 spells CSARVDTGELFF.

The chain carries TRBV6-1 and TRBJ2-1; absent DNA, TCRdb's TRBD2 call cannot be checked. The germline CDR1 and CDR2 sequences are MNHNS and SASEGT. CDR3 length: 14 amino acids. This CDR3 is CALFASGLYNEQFF.

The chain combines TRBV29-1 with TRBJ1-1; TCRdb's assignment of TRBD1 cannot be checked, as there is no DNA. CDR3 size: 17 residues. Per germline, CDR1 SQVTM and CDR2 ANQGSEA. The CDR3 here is CSVRGGTGDPANTEAFF. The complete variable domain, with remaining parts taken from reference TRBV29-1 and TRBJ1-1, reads SAVISQKPSRDICQRGTSLTIQCQVDSQVTMMFWYRQQPGQSLTLIATANQGSEATYESGFVIDKFPISRPNLTFSTLTVSNMSPEDSSIYLCSVRGGTGDPANTEAFFGQGTRLTVV.

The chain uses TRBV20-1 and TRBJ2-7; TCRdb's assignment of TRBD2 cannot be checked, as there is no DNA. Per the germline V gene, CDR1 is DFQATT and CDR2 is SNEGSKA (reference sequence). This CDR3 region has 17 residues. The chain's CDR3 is CSARVSAGEGFSYEQYF.

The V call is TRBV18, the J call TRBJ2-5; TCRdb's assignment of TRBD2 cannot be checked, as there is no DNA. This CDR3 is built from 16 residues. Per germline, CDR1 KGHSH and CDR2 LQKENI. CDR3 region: CASSHSSGTYQETQYF.

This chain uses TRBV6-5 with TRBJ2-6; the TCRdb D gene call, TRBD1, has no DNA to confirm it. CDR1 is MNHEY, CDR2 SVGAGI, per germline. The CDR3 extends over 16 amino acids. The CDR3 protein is CASSPDRGLRANVLTF.

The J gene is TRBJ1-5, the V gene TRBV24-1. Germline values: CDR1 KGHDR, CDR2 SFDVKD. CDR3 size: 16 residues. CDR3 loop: CATSDSAAGGGQPQHF.

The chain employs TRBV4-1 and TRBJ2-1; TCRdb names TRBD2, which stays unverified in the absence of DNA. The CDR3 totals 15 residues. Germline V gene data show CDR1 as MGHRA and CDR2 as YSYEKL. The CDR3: CASSQVLAGAQEQFF.

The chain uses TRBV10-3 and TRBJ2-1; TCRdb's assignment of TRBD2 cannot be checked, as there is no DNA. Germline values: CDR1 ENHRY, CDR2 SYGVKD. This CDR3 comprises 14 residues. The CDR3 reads CATGGLAGDDEQFF.

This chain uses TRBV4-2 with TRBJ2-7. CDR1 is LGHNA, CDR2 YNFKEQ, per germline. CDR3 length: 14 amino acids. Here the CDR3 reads CASSEGLALNEQYF.

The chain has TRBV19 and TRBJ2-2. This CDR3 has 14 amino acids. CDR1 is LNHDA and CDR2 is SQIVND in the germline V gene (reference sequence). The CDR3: CASSIEGTTGELFF.

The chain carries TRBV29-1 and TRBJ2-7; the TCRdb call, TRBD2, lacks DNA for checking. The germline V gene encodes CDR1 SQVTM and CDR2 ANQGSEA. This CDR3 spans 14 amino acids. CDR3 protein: CSVDPTGTSGEQYF.

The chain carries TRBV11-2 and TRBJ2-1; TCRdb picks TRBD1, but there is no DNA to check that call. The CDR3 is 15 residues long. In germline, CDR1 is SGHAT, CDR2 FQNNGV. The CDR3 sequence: CASSLPGRGYNEQFF.

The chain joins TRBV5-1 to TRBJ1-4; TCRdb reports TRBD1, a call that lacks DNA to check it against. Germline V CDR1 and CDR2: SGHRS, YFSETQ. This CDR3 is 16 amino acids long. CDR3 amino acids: CASSMRQGSTNEKLFF. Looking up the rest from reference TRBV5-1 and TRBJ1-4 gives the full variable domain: KAGVTQTPRYLIKTRGQQVTLSCSPISGHRSVSWYQQTPGQGLQFLFEYFSETQRNKGNFPGRFSGRQFSNSRSEMNVSTLELGDSALYLCASSMRQGSTNEKLFFGSGTQLSVL.

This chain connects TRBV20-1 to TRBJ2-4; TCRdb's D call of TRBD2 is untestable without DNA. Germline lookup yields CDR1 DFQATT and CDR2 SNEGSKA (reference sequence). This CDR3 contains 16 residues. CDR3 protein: CSAPTPGTSGANIQYF.

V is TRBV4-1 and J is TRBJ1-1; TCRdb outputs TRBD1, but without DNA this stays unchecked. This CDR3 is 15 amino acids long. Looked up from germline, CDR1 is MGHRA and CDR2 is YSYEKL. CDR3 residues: CASSQTGGKDTEAFF.

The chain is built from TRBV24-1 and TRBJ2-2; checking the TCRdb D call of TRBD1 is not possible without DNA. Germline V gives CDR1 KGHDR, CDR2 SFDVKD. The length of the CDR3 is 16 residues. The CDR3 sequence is CATTQYGTGNTGELFF.

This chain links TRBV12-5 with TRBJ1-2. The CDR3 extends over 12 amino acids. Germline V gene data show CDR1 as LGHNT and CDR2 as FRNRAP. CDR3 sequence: CASSKEGYGYTF.